Listed below are T cell receptor beta chains from one sample, sequenced in a study of beta chain features in type 1 diabetes. The repertoire was sequenced with immunoSEQ multiplex PCR; TCRdb's copy has only in-frame clones and lacks some. The table shows 400,000 to 500,000 clones, with around 14% occurring only once. The sample consisted of naive CD4+ T cells from blood. The origin of the receptors is a man aged 30 to 39 in good health. Each CDR3 is given without its conserved first and last residue. Fields, in order: CDR3 length, J gene, V gene, CDR3 protein.

>12|TRBJ1-2|TRBV9
ASSGGLTTGGYT
>15|TRBJ1-6|TRBV10-3
AISEQGRSSYNSPLH
>10|TRBJ2-3|TRBV5-4
ASSLGGDTQY
>13|TRBJ2-6|TRBV9
ASSVPGSGANVLT
>12|TRBJ2-1|TRBV19
ASSITGTLYEQF
>12|TRBJ2-5|TRBV9
ASSVGRGLETQY
>10|TRBJ2-7|TRBV29-1
GVRDGTYEQY
>13|TRBJ2-2|TRBV27
ASSMGQGAFGELF
>13|TRBJ2-4|TRBV18
ASSLLSGGENIQY
>12|TRBJ2-3|TRBV5-4
ASSQGPDTDTQY
>11|TRBJ2-5|TRBV29-1
SVVTDPQETQY
>12|TRBJ1-3|TRBV15
ATSRQGSGNTIY
>13|TRBJ1-5|TRBV25-1
ASSPGQGAGQPQH
>13|TRBJ1-6|TRBV15
ATRLTGSDNSPLH
>14|TRBJ2-2|TRBV7-2
ASSSASLLFTGELF
>13|TRBJ1-1|TRBV7-6
ASSSGVGANTEAF
>12|TRBJ2-5|TRBV5-1
ASSGRTGLETQY
>12|TRBJ2-1|TRBV29-1
SVRDRGEHNEQF
>11|TRBJ2-5|TRBV6-5
ASSYAYLETQY
>11|TRBJ1-2|TRBV30
AWTAGDNYGYT
>10|TRBJ2-1|TRBV7-2
ASSLGNRREF
>11|TRBJ2-5|TRBV6-5
ASSRDNQWTQY
>12|TRBJ1-2|TRBV9
ASSLTGDPYGYT
>12|TRBJ1-5|TRBV18
ASSPRTESGPQH
>9|TRBJ1-2|TRBV29-1
SVGGAYGYT
>10|TRBJ2-1|TRBV29-1
SGGTSFGEQF
>12|TRBJ2-3|TRBV18
ATILADGQGTQY
>14|TRBJ2-5|TRBV4-1
ASSQSGFGVRETQY
>12|TRBJ1-1|TRBV18
ASSPAGLGTEAF
>13|TRBJ1-3|TRBV15
ATSRDILSGNTIY
>14|TRBJ1-5|TRBV7-8
ASSLLAGQTNQPQH